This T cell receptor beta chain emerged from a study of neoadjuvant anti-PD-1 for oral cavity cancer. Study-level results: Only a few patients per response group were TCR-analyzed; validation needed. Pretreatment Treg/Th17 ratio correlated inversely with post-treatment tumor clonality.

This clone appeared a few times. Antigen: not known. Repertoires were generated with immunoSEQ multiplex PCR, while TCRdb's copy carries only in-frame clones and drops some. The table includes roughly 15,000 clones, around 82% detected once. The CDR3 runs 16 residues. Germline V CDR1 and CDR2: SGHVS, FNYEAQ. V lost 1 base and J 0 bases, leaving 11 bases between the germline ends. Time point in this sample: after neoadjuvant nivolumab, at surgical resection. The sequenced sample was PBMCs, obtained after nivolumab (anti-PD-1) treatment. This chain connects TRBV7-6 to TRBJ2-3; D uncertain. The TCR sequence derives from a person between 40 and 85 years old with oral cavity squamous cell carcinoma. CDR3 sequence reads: CASSLGFGSSTDTQYF. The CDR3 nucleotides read TGTGCCAGCAGCTTAGGGTTCGGGTCGAGCACAGATACGCAGTATTTT.